This T cell receptor (beta chain) is from a study of blood T cell repertoires in COVID-19. Turning to the study itself: Samples representing acute and convalescent COVID-19 were sourced from the United States, Italy and Spain.

TCRdb's table, derived via immunoSEQ multiplex PCR, lists solely in-frame clones and lacks some. The sample lists under 300,000 clones, over 75% occurring once. This CDR3 spans 16 amino acids. The germline V gene has CDR1 SGHRS and CDR2 YFSETQ. The ends lost 4 bases at V and 8 bases at J; junction bases unmatched: 13. This TCR came from a man between 25 and 39 years old who had recovered from COVID-19. The rearrangement joins TRBV5-1 to TRBJ1-4, with 8 nucleotides matching TRBD1. Specimen: peripheral blood. This CDR3 reads CASSAAGGPVLEKLFF. The CDR3 DNA reads TGCGCCAGCAGCGCAGCAGGGGGCCCGGTACTGGAAAAACTGTTTTTT.